This TCR beta chain was found in a study of blood T cell repertoires in COVID-19. Looking at the study overall: Spain, Italy and the United States supplied samples that represented acute and convalescent COVID-19. PBMCs, B-cell-depleted T cells, or T cells were the source of the cDNA or gDNA that made up the material.

CDR1 is MNHEY, CDR2 SMNVEV, per germline (reference sequence). CDR3 length: 13 amino acids. Trimming pared 4 bases from V and 4 bases from J, leaving 10 bases between. Authors' data handling: For nucleated cells, counts were estimated from reference gene primer amplification. Some clones are missing from TCRdb's copy, which holds only in-frame ones; the method was immunoSEQ multiplex PCR. V, J and clone size are those of that table, while D and trimming were read from the DNA. Of 150,000 to 170,000 clones listed, 83% were seen once; the top ten hold 9% to 14%. Those enrolled in Seattle joined during active infection and were followed longitudinally afterward.

Material: peripheral blood. The clonotype was recovered from a woman aged 60 to 75 with COVID-19, enrolled during active disease. This chain joins TRBV27 and TRBJ1-1, with TRBD1 as a possible D gene (5 bases). CDR3 in amino acids: CASSYSGSTEAFF. The CDR3 DNA reads as TGTGCCAGCAGTTATTCAGGGTCCACTGAAGCTTTCTTT.